Listed here is a single T cell receptor beta chain. The CDR3 consists of 13 residues. Germline loops: CDR1 SEHNR, CDR2 FQNEAQ (reference sequence). Trimming took off 1 base at V and 3 bases at J, with 6 bases between the two ends. The sample belongs to a study of blood T cell repertoires in COVID-19. Turning to the study itself: Samples of COVID-19 (acute and convalescent) were obtained from the United States, Italy and Spain. The cDNA or gDNA used as material had been derived from T cells, B-cell-depleted T cells, or PBMCs.

As originally analysed: Nucleated cell number was recorded as an estimate derived from reference gene primer amplification. Some clones are missing from TCRdb's copy, which holds only in-frame ones; the method was immunoSEQ multiplex PCR. V, J and clone size are those of that table, while D and trimming were read from the DNA. The repertoire consists of about 100,000 clones, with roughly 89% occurring once and the leading ten covering around 5.4%. The chain combines TRBV7-9 with TRBJ1-2, with D unclear. This TCR derives from a man in his 70s with acute or convalescent COVID-19. The specimen was peripheral blood. CDR3 loop: CASSLVQYYGYTF. CDR3 sequence (DNA): TGTGCCAGCAGCTTAGTACAGTACTATGGCTACACCTTC. Using reference TRBV7-9 and TRBJ1-2 for the parts outside the CDR3, the full variable domain is DTGVSQNPRHKITKRGQNVTFRCDPISEHNRLYWYRQTLGQGPEFLTYFQNEAQLEKSRLLSDRFSAERPKGSFSTLEIQRTEQGDSAMYLCASSLVQYYGYTFGSGTRLTVV.